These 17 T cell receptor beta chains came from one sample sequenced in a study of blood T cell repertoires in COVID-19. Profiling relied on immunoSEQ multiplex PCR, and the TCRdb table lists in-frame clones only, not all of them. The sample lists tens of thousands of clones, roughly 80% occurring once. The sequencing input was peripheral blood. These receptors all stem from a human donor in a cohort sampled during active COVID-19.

In DNA, the CDR3 is TGTGCCAGCAGTTACATCGACAGGGGAGCCCTCTACGAGCAGTACTTC. This gives the protein CASSYIDRGALYEQYF. The genes are TRBV28 and TRBJ2-7, with TRBD1 matching over 8 bases. Germline-derived CDR1 and CDR2 are MDHEN and SYDVKM. There are 16 residues in the CDR3. V gave up 4 bases and J gave up 3 bases; unmatched junction bases: 11.

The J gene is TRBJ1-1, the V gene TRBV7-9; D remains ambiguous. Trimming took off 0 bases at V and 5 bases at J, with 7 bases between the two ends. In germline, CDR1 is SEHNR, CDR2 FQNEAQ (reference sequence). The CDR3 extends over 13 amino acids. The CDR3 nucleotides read TGTGCCAGCAGCTTAGCACGGGTGACTGAAGCTTTCTTT. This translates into CASSLARVTEAFF.

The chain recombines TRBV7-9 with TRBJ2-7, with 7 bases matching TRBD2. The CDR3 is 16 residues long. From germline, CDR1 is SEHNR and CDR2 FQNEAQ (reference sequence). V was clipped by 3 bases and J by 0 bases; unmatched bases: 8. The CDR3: CASSLILATSSYEQYF. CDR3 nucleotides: TGTGCCAGCAGCTTGATACTAGCGACCAGCTCCTACGAGCAGTACTTC.

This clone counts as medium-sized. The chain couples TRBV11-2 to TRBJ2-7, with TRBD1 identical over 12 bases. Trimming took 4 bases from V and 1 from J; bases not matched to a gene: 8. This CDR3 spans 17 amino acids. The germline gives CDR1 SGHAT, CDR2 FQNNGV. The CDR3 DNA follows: TGTGCCAGCAGCTATGGGACAGGGGGCATCAGTTCCTACGAGCAGTACTTC. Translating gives CASSYGTGGISSYEQYF. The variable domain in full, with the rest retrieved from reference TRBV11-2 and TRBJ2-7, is EAGVAQSPRYKIIEKRQSVAFWCNPISGHATLYWYQQILGQGPKLLIQFQNNGVVDDSQLPKDRFSAERLKGVDSTLKIQPAKLEDSAVYLCASSYGTGGISSYEQYFGPGTRLTVT.

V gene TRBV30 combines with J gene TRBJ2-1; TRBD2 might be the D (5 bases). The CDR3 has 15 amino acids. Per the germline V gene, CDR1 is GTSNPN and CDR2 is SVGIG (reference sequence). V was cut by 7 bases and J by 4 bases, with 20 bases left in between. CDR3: CAFLGLPPRYNEQFF. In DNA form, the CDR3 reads TGTGCCTTCCTAGGACTCCCCCCACGATACAATGAGCAGTTCTTC.

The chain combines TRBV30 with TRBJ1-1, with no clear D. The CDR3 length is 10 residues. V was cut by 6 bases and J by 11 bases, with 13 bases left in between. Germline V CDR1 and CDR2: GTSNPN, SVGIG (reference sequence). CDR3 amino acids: CACQGGMAFF. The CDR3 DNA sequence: TGTGCCTGCCAAGGAGGTATGGCTTTCTTT.

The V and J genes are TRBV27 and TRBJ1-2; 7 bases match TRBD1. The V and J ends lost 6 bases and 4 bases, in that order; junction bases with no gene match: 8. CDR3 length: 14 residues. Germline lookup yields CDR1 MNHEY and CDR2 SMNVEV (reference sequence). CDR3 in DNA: TGTGCCAGCAGCACAGACAGGGCCCTCTATGGCTACACCTTC. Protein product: CASSTDRALYGYTF.

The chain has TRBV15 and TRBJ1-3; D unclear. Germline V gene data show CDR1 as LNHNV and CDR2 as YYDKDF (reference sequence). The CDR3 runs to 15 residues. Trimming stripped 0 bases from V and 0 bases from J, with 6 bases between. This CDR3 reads CATSRDPGSGNTIYF. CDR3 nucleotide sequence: TGTGCCACCAGCAGAGATCCGGGCTCTGGAAACACCATATATTTT.

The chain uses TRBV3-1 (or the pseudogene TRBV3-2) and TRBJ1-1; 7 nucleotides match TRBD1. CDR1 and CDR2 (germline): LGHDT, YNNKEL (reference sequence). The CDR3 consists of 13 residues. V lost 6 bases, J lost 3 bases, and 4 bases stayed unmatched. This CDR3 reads CASRDRADTEAFF. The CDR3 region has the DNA TGTGCCAGCAGAGACAGGGCAGACACTGAAGCTTTCTTT.

The DNA of the CDR3 is TGTGCCTGGAGTAGGCAGGGGGTTTACAATGAGCAGTTCTTC. This sequence encodes CAWSRQGVYNEQFF. This sequence joins TRBV30 and TRBJ2-1, with 7 bases aligning to TRBD1. This CDR3 has 14 residues. V was pared by 2 bases and J by 4 bases, with 5 bases of the junction left unmatched. Germline CDR1 reads GTSNPN; CDR2 reads SVGIG (reference sequence).

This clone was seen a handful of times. This chain's CDR3 is CASSVGQGALNYGYTF. In nucleotides, the CDR3 is TGTGCCAGCAGTGTGGGACAGGGGGCTTTAAACTATGGCTACACCTTC. The chain recombines TRBV2 with TRBJ1-2; 12 bases align to TRBD1. The CDR3 loop spans 16 amino acids. Germline assignment: CDR1 SNHLY and CDR2 FYNNEI. Trimming cost V 4 bases and J 2 bases; bases outside gene matches: 5.

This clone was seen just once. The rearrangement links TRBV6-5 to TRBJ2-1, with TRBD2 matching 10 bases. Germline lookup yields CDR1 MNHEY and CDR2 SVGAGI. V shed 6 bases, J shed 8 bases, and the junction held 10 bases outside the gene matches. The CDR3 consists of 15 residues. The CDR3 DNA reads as TGTGCCAGCAGCCCAACTAGCGGGGCCTTTGATGAGCAGTTCTTC. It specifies CASSPTSGAFDEQFF.

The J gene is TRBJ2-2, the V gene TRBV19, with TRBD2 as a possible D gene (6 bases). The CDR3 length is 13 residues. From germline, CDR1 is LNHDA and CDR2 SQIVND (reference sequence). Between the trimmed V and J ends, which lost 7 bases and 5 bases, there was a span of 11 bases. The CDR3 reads CASTHGGTGELFF. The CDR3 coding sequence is TGTGCCAGTACCCATGGAGGGACCGGGGAGCTGTTTTTT. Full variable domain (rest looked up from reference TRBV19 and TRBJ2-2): DGGITQSPKYLFRKEGQNVTLSCEQNLNHDAMYWYRQDPGQGLRLIYYSQIVNDFQKGDIAEGYSVSREKKESFPLTVTSAQKNPTAFYLCASTHGGTGELFFGEGSRLTVL.

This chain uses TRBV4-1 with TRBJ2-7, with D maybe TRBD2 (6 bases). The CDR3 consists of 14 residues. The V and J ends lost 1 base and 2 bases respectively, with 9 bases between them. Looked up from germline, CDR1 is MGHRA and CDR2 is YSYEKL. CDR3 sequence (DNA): TGCGCCAGCAGCCAAGGGGACTCCACCTACGAGCAGTACTTC. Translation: CASSQGDSTYEQYF.

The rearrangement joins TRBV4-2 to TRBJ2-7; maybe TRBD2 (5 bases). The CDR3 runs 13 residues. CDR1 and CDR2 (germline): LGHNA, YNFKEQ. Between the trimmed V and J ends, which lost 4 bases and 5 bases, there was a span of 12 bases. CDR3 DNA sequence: TGTGCCAGCAGCCTGGAACGGGGAAACGAGCAGTACTTC. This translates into CASSLERGNEQYF.

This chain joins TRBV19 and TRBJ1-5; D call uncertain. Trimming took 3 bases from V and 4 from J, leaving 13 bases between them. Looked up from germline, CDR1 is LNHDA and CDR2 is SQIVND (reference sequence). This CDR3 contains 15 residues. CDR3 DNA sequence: TGTGCCAGTAGTATCGCGACTCGAACGAATCAGCCCCAGCATTTT. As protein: CASSIATRTNQPQHF.

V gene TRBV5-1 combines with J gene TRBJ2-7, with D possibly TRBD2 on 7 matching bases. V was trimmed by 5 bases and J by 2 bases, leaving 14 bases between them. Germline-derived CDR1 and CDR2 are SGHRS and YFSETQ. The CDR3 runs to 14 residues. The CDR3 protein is CASREGDYPYEQYF. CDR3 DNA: TGCGCCAGCAGAGAGGGGGACTACCCCTACGAGCAGTACTTC.